Listed below are T cell receptor beta chains from one sample, sequenced in a study of shared clonotypes between healthy human individuals. Profiled with immunoSEQ multiplex PCR; TCRdb holds only in-frame clones, not every one. Of about 380,000 clones in the sample, approximately 97% were seen once. Sequencing was carried out using memory CD8+ T cells sorted from blood. Source of these receptors: a man aged 25-40 years in good health. Each CDR3 is given without its conserved first and last residue.

j_call v_call cdr3_length cdr3_aa
TRBJ1-1 TRBV6-6 13 ASSYRSGGNTEAF
TRBJ1-2 TRBV28 11 ASSRQGTYGYT
TRBJ1-2 TRBV29-1 13 SVDIRDRRPYGYT
TRBJ2-3 TRBV7-2 17 ASSLPARLAATFTDTQY
TRBJ2-1 TRBV5-6 16 ASSLRPTGSSSYNEQF
TRBJ2-2 TRBV4-1 14 ASSQEFAANTGELF
TRBJ2-7 TRBV7-9 11 ASSPPANYEQY
TRBJ2-7 TRBV28 16 ASSFLFNSKASSYEQY
TRBJ2-1 TRBV10-1 11 ASSETSVHEQF
TRBJ2-5 TRBV11-2 15 ASSPFKSTSVQETQY
TRBJ2-3 TRBV10-3 9 ASMGTDTQY
TRBJ2-7 TRBV11-2 12 ASTAWQGAVEQY
TRBJ1-5 TRBV14 14 ASSRPTGEMSQPQH
TRBJ2-4 TRBV27 13 ASIFSGRAKNIQY
TRBJ1-1 TRBV28 10 ASSLVGTEAF
TRBJ2-2 TRBV9 13 ASSVNGRGTGELF
TRBJ1-1 TRBV13 12 ASSLEAGPTEAF
TRBJ2-7 TRBV15 11 ATSVRIAYEQY
TRBJ1-5 TRBV9 12 ASSPTGGNQPQH
TRBJ2-7 TRBV5-1 13 ASSTTGEDSYEQY
TRBJ2-7 TRBV4-2 14 ASSQGSRLGAGEQY
TRBJ1-2 TRBV28 12 ASNISPGVKGYT
TRBJ1-5 TRBV5-6 14 ASSLGVGQGGQPQH
TRBJ2-5 TRBV9 12 ASSVGGGGETQY
TRBJ2-2 TRBV6-5 13 ASSYRAGAGGELF
TRBJ2-5 TRBV5-1 12 ASSLGSVQETQY
TRBJ2-5 TRBV4-1 14 ASSQHPGLAKKTQY
TRBJ2-7 TRBV6-6 11 ASQGPLPYEQY
TRBJ1-2 TRBV10-3 11 AIMGNSNYGYT
TRBJ1-2 TRBV7-2 10 ASSFDGYGYT
TRBJ2-3 TRBV19 13 ASSLREAGTDTQY
TRBJ2-7 TRBV18 12 ASSPSIHAYEQY
TRBJ2-5 TRBV19 13 ASSLAGAHLETQY
TRBJ2-5 TRBV5-4 12 ASSRNGEEETQY
TRBJ2-2 TRBV7-3 12 ASSLGTNTGELF
TRBJ2-3 TRBV28 13 ASSLWQGWENTQY
TRBJ1-1 TRBV5-6 11 ASSLVSGTEAF
TRBJ2-1 TRBV4-1 14 ASSPIGGKAVHEQF
TRBJ1-3 TRBV5-6 15 ASSWGWTGKLGNTIY
TRBJ2-7 TRBV27 12 ASSLSGQSYEQY
TRBJ2-7 TRBV30 11 AWSWGAAYEQY
TRBJ1-1 TRBV4-1 16 ASSQGEGPRTENTEAF